This entry features one T cell receptor (beta chain) sequence. Germline V gene sequence: CDR1 SGHAT, CDR2 FQNNGV. This CDR3 region has 18 residues. Unmatched junction bases numbered 13, after V lost 0 bases and J lost 7 bases. These data originate in a study of blood T cell repertoires in COVID-19. Study details: Material from acute and convalescent COVID-19 was sourced from the United States, Italy and Spain. PBMCs, B-cell-depleted T cells, or T cells were the source of the cDNA or gDNA that made up the material.

TCRdb's copy holds only in-frame clones and misses some; the assay was immunoSEQ multiplex PCR. In the table there are roughly 17,000 clones, about 81% of which are singletons. The gene calls are TRBV11-2 and TRBJ2-2, with TRBD2 identical over 8 bases. The receptor's source is a man aged 60-69 years with acute or convalescent COVID-19. Sequences were obtained from peripheral blood. The CDR3 spells CASSLDRGTRAGIGELFF. Written as DNA, the CDR3 is TGTGCCAGCAGCTTAGATCGGGGGACTAGAGCGGGTATCGGGGAGCTGTTTTTT. Using reference TRBV11-2 and TRBJ2-2 for the parts outside the CDR3, the full variable domain is EAGVAQSPRYKIIEKRQSVAFWCNPISGHATLYWYQQILGQGPKLLIQFQNNGVVDDSQLPKDRFSAERLKGVDSTLKIQPAKLEDSAVYLCASSLDRGTRAGIGELFFGEGSRLTVL.